The present T cell receptor (beta chain) was sequenced within a study of cytomegalovirus exposure and HLA in healthy donors. Study-wide findings and caveats: According to a later analysis, TCR clusters from the first cohort tended to co-occur in the roughly 110 validation repertoires. It was 150 to 200 TCR beta chains that were listed as cytomegalovirus-associated.

The V gene lost 3 bases and the J gene lost 4 bases, with 10 bases spanning the gap. The germline CDR1 and CDR2 sequences are SGHDT and YYEEEE. The CDR3 spans 13 residues. Clones were read by immunoSEQ multiplex PCR, and TCRdb kept only the in-frame ones, dropping some. Of 140,000 to 150,000 clones in the sample, roughly 89% were seen once. There are many counts of this clone. Its antigen is undetermined. Source material: PBMCs. This chain connects TRBV5-6 to TRBJ1-1; D perhaps matches TRBD1 (5 bases). The clonotype comes from a man aged 18 to 30 in good health and CMV-seropositive. The CDR3 region is CASSSGGFTEAFF. In DNA form, the CDR3 reads TGTGCCAGCAGCTCGGGGGGATTCACTGAAGCTTTCTTT.